The next 25 T cell receptor beta chains were all read from a single sample in a study of blood T cell repertoires in COVID-19. This table comes from immunoSEQ multiplex PCR, and its TCRdb copy is limited to in-frame clones, with some not included. This sample has more than 200,000 clones, with approximately 84% found just once. Sequenced: peripheral blood. Receptors were obtained from a woman older than 75 with acute or convalescent COVID-19.

There are a few counts of this clone. The chain carries TRBV6-2 or TRBV6-3 and TRBJ2-7; 11 positions match TRBD1. CDR3 size: 15 residues. Germline-derived CDR1 and CDR2 are MNHEY and SVGEGT. V lost 2 bases, J lost 3 bases, and 3 bases stayed unmatched. The CDR3 loop reads CASSYGGTGGYEQYF. DNA of the CDR3: TGTGCCAGCAGTTACGGCGGGACAGGGGGCTACGAGCAGTACTTC.

This clone was recorded a few times. The J gene is TRBJ1-6, the V gene TRBV14; D unresolved. The V and J ends lost 2 bases and 10 bases respectively, with 9 bases between them. Germline lookup yields CDR1 SGHDN and CDR2 FVKESK. The CDR3 runs 13 residues. The CDR3 reads CASSQKQRSPLHF. The CDR3 nucleotides are TGTGCCAGCAGCCAAAAACAAAGATCACCCCTCCACTTT.

The count of this clone is one. J is TRBJ2-6 and V is TRBV18; D possibly corresponds to TRBD1 (6 bases). Trimming pared 7 bases from V and 2 bases from J, leaving 15 bases between. The germline V gene encodes CDR1 KGHSH and CDR2 LQKENI. This CDR3 contains 16 residues. The CDR3 DNA follows: TGTGCCAGCTGGCATGGTTCAGGGGCTGGGGCCAACGTCCTGACTTTC. Translating gives CASWHGSGAGANVLTF.

The rearrangement uses TRBV19 and TRBJ2-7; 7 nucleotides line up with TRBD2. With V trimmed by 1 base and J by 4 bases, 1 base remained unmatched. Germline CDR1 reads LNHDA; CDR2 reads SQIVND (reference sequence). CDR3 size: 13 residues. CDR3 protein: CASSIGSGYEQYF. Here the CDR3 DNA reads TGTGCCAGTAGTATAGGTAGCGGGTACGAGCAGTACTTC. The full variable domain, rest sourced from reference TRBV19 and TRBJ2-7, is DGGITQSPKYLFRKEGQNVTLSCEQNLNHDAMYWYRQDPGQGLRLIYYSQIVNDFQKGDIAEGYSVSREKKESFPLTVTSAQKNPTAFYLCASSIGSGYEQYFGPGTRLTVT.

This clone is classed as medium-sized. The J gene is TRBJ1-2, the V gene TRBV14; D not resolved. V was pared by 1 base and J by 2 bases, with 11 bases between. The CDR3 consists of 15 residues. Germline V gives CDR1 SGHDN, CDR2 FVKESK. The CDR3 is CASSQGPERNYGYTF. The CDR3, as DNA: TGTGCCAGCAGCCAAGGGCCCGAGAGGAACTATGGCTACACCTTC. Variable domain in full (rest from reference TRBV14 and TRBJ1-2): EAGVTQFPSHSVIEKGQTVTLRCDPISGHDNLYWYRRVMGKEIKFLLHFVKESKQDESGMPNNRFLAERTGGTYSTLKVQPAELEDSGVYFCASSQGPERNYGYTFGSGTRLTVV.

The chain uses TRBV2 and TRBJ2-2; TRBD1 agrees at 7 bases. Germline V gives CDR1 SNHLY, CDR2 FYNNEI. The CDR3 runs 14 residues. Trimming cost V 7 bases and J 4 bases; bases outside gene matches: 6. The CDR3 DNA is TGTGCCAGCAAAGGGGACAGAAGCACCGGGGAGCTGTTTTTT. Its translation is CASKGDRSTGELFF.

The chain uses TRBV4-2 and TRBJ1-2, with 7 bases lining up with TRBD1. This CDR3 has 15 amino acids. Germline V gene lookup returns CDR1 LGHNA and CDR2 YNFKEQ. The V and J ends lost 1 base and 8 bases, in that order; junction bases with no gene match: 10. For the CDR3, the DNA is TGTGCCAGCAGCCAAGGGAGGGTACAGGGGATGGGCTACACCTTC. Its translation: CASSQGRVQGMGYTF.

The J gene is TRBJ2-1, the V gene TRBV9, with D perhaps matching TRBD2 (6 bases). The length of the CDR3 is 15 residues. The V end was cut by 2 bases, the J end by 4 bases, with 13 bases between. Looked up from germline, CDR1 is SGDLS and CDR2 is YYNGEE. CDR3 nucleotide sequence: TGTGCCAGCAGCGTTAACGGGAGAGATTACAATGAGCAGTTCTTC. It specifies CASSVNGRDYNEQFF.

The gene calls are TRBV11-2 and TRBJ1-1, with D possibly matching TRBD1 (5 bases). Germline lookup yields CDR1 SGHAT and CDR2 FQNNGV. The CDR3 runs 12 residues. With 5 bases removed from V and 8 bases from J, the gap between germline ends came to 12 bases. For the CDR3, the DNA is TGTGCCAGCAGCCCAAGACAGATCGAAGCTTTCTTT. Its translation is CASSPRQIEAFF.

The gene calls are TRBV6-1 and TRBJ2-7; TRBD1 might be the D (6 bases). The germline V gene encodes CDR1 MNHNS and CDR2 SASEGT. Trimming removed 2 bases at V and 3 bases at J, with 11 bases between. The CDR3 is 14 amino acids. The CDR3 spells CASSENRVRYEQYF. CDR3 nucleotide sequence: TGTGCCAGCAGTGAAAACAGGGTCCGCTACGAGCAGTACTTC.

J is TRBJ2-7 and V is TRBV5-1; TRBD2 aligns across 10 bases. V lost 4 bases to trimming and J lost 3 bases; unmatched junction nucleotides: 10. The CDR3 is 16 amino acids. Germline V gene sequence: CDR1 SGHRS, CDR2 YFSETQ. The CDR3 DNA is TGCGCCAGCAGCACCTCCACCGGGACTAGCGACTACGAGCAGTACTTC. Translated, it gives CASSTSTGTSDYEQYF.

J is TRBJ1-2 and V is TRBV3-1 (or the pseudogene TRBV3-2); D gene ambiguous. V lost 0 bases and J lost 4, with 15 bases in between. Germline V gives CDR1 LGHDT, CDR2 YNNKEL (reference sequence). CDR3 size: 16 residues. The CDR3 DNA follows: TGTGCCAGCAGCCAAGAGGATGCCAGGCAAACCTATGGCTACACCTTC. This encodes CASSQEDARQTYGYTF.

V is TRBV5-1 and J is TRBJ1-1; no reliable D call. Germline CDR1 SGHRS, CDR2 YFSETQ. With 0 bases removed from V and 4 bases from J, the gap between germline ends came to 16 bases. The CDR3 is 16 residues long. The CDR3 reads CASSLALAGEVTEAFF. The CDR3, as DNA: TGCGCCAGCAGCTTGGCGCTAGCCGGGGAGGTCACTGAAGCTTTCTTT. Supplemented by reference TRBV5-1 and TRBJ1-1, the full variable domain reads KAGVTQTPRYLIKTRGQQVTLSCSPISGHRSVSWYQQTPGQGLQFLFEYFSETQRNKGNFPGRFSGRQFSNSRSEMNVSTLELGDSALYLCASSLALAGEVTEAFFGQGTRLTVV.

The rearrangement uses TRBV19 and TRBJ1-2, with D possibly TRBD1 on 5 matching bases. The CDR3 contains 13 residues. Germline CDR1 and CDR2: LNHDA and SQIVND (reference sequence). V dropped 4 bases and J dropped 8 bases, with 14 bases sitting between them. Here the CDR3 DNA reads TGTGCCAGTAGTAGGAACAGGTTATGGGGCTACACCTTC. Translating it yields CASSRNRLWGYTF.

The V call is TRBV12-3 or TRBV12-4, the J call TRBJ2-5, with 7 bases that match TRBD1. CDR3 length: 13 amino acids. The J segment lost 3 bases and the V segment lost 6 bases, leaving 4 bases of the junction unmatched. CDR3: CASRPGTEETQYF. The CDR3 region has the DNA TGTGCCAGCAGGCCTGGGACAGAAGAGACCCAGTACTTC.

This chain connects TRBV6-5 to TRBJ2-1; TRBD1 matches 8 bases. The germline V gene has CDR1 MNHEY and CDR2 SVGAGI. V dropped 0 bases and J dropped 9; count of bases not matched to a gene: 4. This CDR3 is 14 amino acids long. The CDR3 DNA is TGTGCCAGCAGTTACTCTTCTACAGGGGGTGAGCAGTTCTTC. Its protein is CASSYSSTGGEQFF.

The genes are TRBV10-3 and TRBJ1-6; 10 bases match TRBD1. Trimming removed 3 bases from V and 7 bases from J; junction bases left unmatched: 6. The CDR3 is 16 amino acids. Per the germline V gene, CDR1 is ENHRY and CDR2 is SYGVKD. CDR3 sequence reads: CAISDPRQGANSPLHF. The CDR3 DNA reads TGTGCCATCAGTGACCCTCGACAGGGGGCGAATTCACCCCTCCACTTT.

The chain employs TRBV29-1 and TRBJ2-3, with D perhaps TRBD2 (5 bases). Germline lookup yields CDR1 SQVTM and CDR2 ANQGSEA. The CDR3 covers 12 residues. Trimming shortened V by 7 bases and J by 2 bases, and 10 bases separated the two germline ends. In DNA form, the CDR3 reads TGCAGCGGGGCACTAGACACAGATACGCAGTATTTT. Translated, it gives CSGALDTDTQYF.

This chain connects TRBV3-1 (or the pseudogene TRBV3-2) to TRBJ1-2, with 7 nucleotides matching TRBD1. CDR3 length: 14 amino acids. The V segment lost 2 bases and the J segment 2 bases; nucleotides outside the gene matches: 2. Germline CDR1 reads LGHDT; CDR2 reads YNNKEL (reference sequence). Here the CDR3 reads CASSQNRGNYGYTF. DNA for the CDR3: TGTGCCAGCAGCCAAAACAGGGGAAACTATGGCTACACCTTC.

This clone has more than one count but fewer than ten. The rearrangement uses TRBV3-1 (or the pseudogene TRBV3-2) and TRBJ1-2; 8 nucleotides line up with TRBD1. The ends lost 5 bases at V and 5 bases at J; junction bases unmatched: 4. Germline V CDR1 and CDR2: LGHDT, YNNKEL (reference sequence). This CDR3 contains 13 residues. CDR3 sequence reads: CASSLQGAYGYTF. The DNA of the CDR3 is TGTGCCAGCAGCTTGCAGGGGGCGTATGGCTACACCTTC.

The V call is TRBV30, the J call TRBJ2-6; D remains ambiguous. The CDR3 length is 14 residues. Looked up from germline, CDR1 is GTSNPN and CDR2 is SVGIG (reference sequence). Between the trimmed V and J ends, which lost 3 bases and 4 bases, there was a span of 10 bases. The CDR3 is CAWREQSGANVLTF. Written as DNA, the CDR3 is TGTGCCTGGAGAGAACAATCGGGGGCCAACGTCCTGACTTTC.

This chain links TRBV5-1 with TRBJ2-1; D is uncertain. CDR1 is SGHRS and CDR2 is YFSETQ in the germline V gene. V was trimmed by 6 bases and J by 0 bases, leaving 19 bases between them. This CDR3 comprises 17 residues. The CDR3 DNA reads as TGCGCCAGCAAGGTAGGAGCTCCGCCCATCTCCTACAATGAGCAGTTCTTC. This translates into CASKVGAPPISYNEQFF.

The V call is TRBV7-8, the J call TRBJ2-3; weak D call: TRBD1 (6 bases). This CDR3 is built from 16 residues. The germline V gene has CDR1 SGHVS and CDR2 FQNEAQ. Trimming cost V 4 bases and J 5 bases, with 19 bases left between them. CDR3: CASSSPGHVLLDTQYF. As DNA, the CDR3 is TGTGCCAGCAGCTCCCCGGGACACGTGTTACTAGATACGCAGTATTTT.

The CDR3 DNA sequence: TGTGCCACCGGCCCCGGGACAGGGGATGAAAAACTGTTTTTT. Translated, it gives CATGPGTGDEKLFF. J is TRBJ1-4 and V is TRBV24-1; 10 positions agree with TRBD1. Germline trimming cut 9 bases from V and 6 bases from J; bases unmatched to any gene: 6. CDR1 and CDR2 (germline): KGHDR, SFDVKD. This CDR3 region has 14 residues.

The chain recombines TRBV18 with TRBJ2-7, with D possibly TRBD1 on 5 matching bases. V was cut by 2 bases and J by 0 bases, with 8 bases left in between. CDR1 and CDR2 from the germline V gene are KGHSH and LQKENI. This CDR3 is 14 amino acids long. As DNA, the CDR3 is TGTGCCAGCTCACCAGGACACTCCTCCTACGAGCAGTACTTC. It specifies CASSPGHSSYEQYF.